Listed here are 8 T cell receptor beta chains from one sample, sequenced in a study of lymphopenia after photon versus proton radiotherapy. The repertoire was sequenced with immunoSEQ multiplex PCR; TCRdb's copy has only in-frame clones and lacks some. The sample carries about 19,000 clones, just over 90% recorded once. Here the sequenced sample was peripheral blood, taken from a patient treated with photon-based radiotherapy. The receptor set was obtained from a man aged 55 to 69 with pancreatic cancer.

The chain couples TRBV6-6 to TRBJ2-5; the D gene could be TRBD1 or TRBD2 (6 bases each). The better agreement between TRBJ2-7 and the DNA end casts doubt on the J call. The CDR3 covers 15 residues. Germline loops: CDR1 MNHNY, CDR2 SVGAGI (reference sequence). The CDR3 loop reads CASSYSIGGLYEQYF. The CDR3 DNA follows: TGTGCCAGCAGTTACTCGATAGGGGGGCTCTACGAGCAGTACTTC.

The chain recombines TRBV30 with TRBJ1-5; D gene uncertain. Germline V gene data show CDR1 as GTSNPN and CDR2 as SVGIG (reference sequence). CDR3 size: 13 residues. Deletions cut 5 bases from V and 4 bases from J, with 12 bases between. Written as DNA, the CDR3 is TGTGCCTGGTGTTCGGGAGGGAATCAGCCCCAGCATTTT. Translated, it gives CAWCSGGNQPQHF.

The V gene is TRBV11-2, the J gene TRBJ1-3; 8 nucleotides align to TRBD1. This CDR3 has 16 residues. CDR1 is SGHAT, CDR2 FQNNGV, per germline. Germline trimming cut 3 bases from V and 4 bases from J; bases unmatched to any gene: 8. The CDR3 protein is CASSFPGGANGNTIYF. The CDR3 bases are TGTGCCAGCAGCTTCCCAGGGGGCGCGAACGGAAACACCATATATTTT. Full variable domain (remainder filled in from reference TRBV11-2 and TRBJ1-3): EAGVAQSPRYKIIEKRQSVAFWCNPISGHATLYWYQQILGQGPKLLIQFQNNGVVDDSQLPKDRFSAERLKGVDSTLKIQPAKLEDSAVYLCASSFPGGANGNTIYFGEGSWLTVV.

The genes are TRBV19 and TRBJ1-5; no reliable D call. The CDR3 runs to 15 residues. Trimming left V 7 bases short and J 1 base short, with 14 bases between. Germline loops: CDR1 LNHDA, CDR2 SQIVND (reference sequence). This chain's CDR3 is CASKGHLGSNQPQHF. The CDR3 DNA reads as TGTGCCAGTAAGGGCCATCTCGGAAGCAATCAGCCCCAGCATTTT.

The V gene is TRBV5-6, the J gene TRBJ1-5; perhaps TRBD1 as D (5 bases). CDR3 size: 19 residues. CDR1 is SGHDT, CDR2 YYEEEE, per germline. V was trimmed by 4 bases and J by 1 base, leaving 24 bases between them. The CDR3 DNA reads as TGTGCCAGCAGCGCCATCGCGATGCCGCGAGGGGAGAGCAATCAGCCCCAGCATTTT. Translating gives CASSAIAMPRGESNQPQHF.

This chain uses TRBV14 with TRBJ2-7, with D maybe TRBD1 (6 bases). Germline V lookup: CDR1 SGHDN, CDR2 FVKESK. The V gene lost 6 bases and the J gene lost 1 base, with 13 bases spanning the gap. The CDR3 is 14 residues long. DNA for the CDR3: TGTGCCAGCAGTTGGGACACAGGATCCTACGAGCAGTACTTC. This translates into CASSWDTGSYEQYF. Complete variable domain (other parts from reference TRBV14 and TRBJ2-7): EAGVTQFPSHSVIEKGQTVTLRCDPISGHDNLYWYRRVMGKEIKFLLHFVKESKQDESGMPNNRFLAERTGGTYSTLKVQPAELEDSGVYFCASSWDTGSYEQYFGPGTRLTVT.

The V call is TRBV12-5, the J call TRBJ2-7; TRBD1 aligns across 8 bases. The trim removed 3 bases at V and 3 bases at J, leaving 4 bases unmatched. Germline CDR1 and CDR2: LGHNT and FRNRAP. The CDR3 spans 14 residues. CDR3 region: CASGLGTGNYEQYF. The CDR3 DNA sequence: TGTGCTAGTGGTTTAGGGACAGGCAACTACGAGCAGTACTTC.

The J gene is TRBJ1-4, the V gene TRBV18; D gene uncertain. The CDR3 extends over 14 amino acids. V lost 3 bases and J 7 bases, leaving 12 bases between the germline ends. Germline V lookup: CDR1 KGHSH, CDR2 LQKENI. The CDR3 protein is CASSPQSGSEKLFF. Written as DNA, the CDR3 is TGTGCCAGCTCACCCCAATCGGGTAGTGAAAAACTGTTTTTT.